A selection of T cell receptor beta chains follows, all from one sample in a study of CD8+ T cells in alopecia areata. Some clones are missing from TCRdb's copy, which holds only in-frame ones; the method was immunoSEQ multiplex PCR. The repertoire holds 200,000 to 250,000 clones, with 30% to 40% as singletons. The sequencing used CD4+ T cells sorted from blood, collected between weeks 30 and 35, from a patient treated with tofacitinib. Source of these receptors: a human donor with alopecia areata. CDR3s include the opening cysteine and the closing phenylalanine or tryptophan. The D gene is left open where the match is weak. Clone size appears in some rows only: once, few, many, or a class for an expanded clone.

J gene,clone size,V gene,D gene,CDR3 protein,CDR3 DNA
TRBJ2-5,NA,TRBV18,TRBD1,CASSPPRDSSETQYF,TGTGCCAGCTCACCGCCTAGGGACAGTTCAGAGACCCAGTACTTC
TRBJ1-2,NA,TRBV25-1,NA,CASSTNRDSYTF,TGTGCCAGCAGTACAAACAGGGACAGCTACACCTTC
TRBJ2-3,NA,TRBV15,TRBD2,CATSRKLAGGGATDTQYF,TGTGCCACCAGCAGAAAACTAGCGGGAGGGGGGGCCACAGATACGCAGTATTTT
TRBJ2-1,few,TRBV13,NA,CASSRREPYNEQFF,TGTGCCAGCAGCCGACGGGAACCCTACAATGAGCAGTTCTTC
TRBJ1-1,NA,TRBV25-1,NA,CASTASGGPEAFF,TGTGCCAGCACCGCGAGCGGGGGCCCTGAAGCTTTCTTT
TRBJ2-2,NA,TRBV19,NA,CASTRTANTGELFF,TGTGCCAGTACGAGGACAGCGAACACCGGGGAGCTGTTTTTT
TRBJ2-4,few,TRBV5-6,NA,CASSFIRGGHIQYF,TGTGCCAGCAGCTTTATAAGGGGCGGCCACATTCAGTACTTC
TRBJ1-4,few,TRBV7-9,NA,CASSSRVGEKLFF,TGTGCCAGCAGCTCCCGGGTGGGCGAAAAACTGTTTTTT
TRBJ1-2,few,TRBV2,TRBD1,CASSQQGGGYTF,TGTGCCAGCAGCCAACAGGGGGGCGGCTACACCTTC
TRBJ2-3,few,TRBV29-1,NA,CSVDSLSGARDTQYF,TGCAGCGTTGATTCGTTGTCGGGGGCGCGGGATACGCAGTATTTT
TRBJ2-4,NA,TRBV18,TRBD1,CASSPGTGIGNIQYF,TGTGCCAGCTCACCAGGGACAGGGATCGGGAACATTCAGTACTTC
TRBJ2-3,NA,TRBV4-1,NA,CASSRIPRSEGTDTQYF,TGCGCCAGCAGCCGGATTCCCCGTTCTGAGGGCACAGATACGCAGTATTTT
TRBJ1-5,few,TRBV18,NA,CASSPQEPNQPQHF,TGTGCCAGCTCACCACAGGAACCCAATCAGCCCCAGCATTTT
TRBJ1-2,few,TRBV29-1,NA,CSYLTGGYGYTF,TGCAGCTATTTGACAGGAGGCTATGGCTACACCTTC
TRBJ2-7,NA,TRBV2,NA,CASSEQVYEQYF,TGTGCCAGCAGTGAGCAGGTCTACGAGCAGTACTTC
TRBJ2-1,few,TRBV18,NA,CASSHRDNGDEQFF,TGTGCCAGCTCCCACCGGGACAATGGGGATGAGCAGTTCTTC
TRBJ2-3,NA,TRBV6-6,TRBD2,CASSYGLARRDTQYF,TGTGCCAGCAGTTACGGACTAGCAAGGCGCGATACGCAGTATTTT
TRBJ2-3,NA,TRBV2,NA,CASRQGVGTDTQYF,TGTGCCAGCAGACAGGGAGTGGGCACAGATACGCAGTATTTT
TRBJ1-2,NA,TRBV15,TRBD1,CATSRRSTGDYGYTF,TGTGCCACCAGCAGAAGATCAACAGGGGACTATGGCTACACCTTC
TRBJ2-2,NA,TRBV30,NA,CAWLSEINTGELFF,TGTGCCTGGCTTTCCGAGATAAACACCGGGGAGCTGTTTTTT
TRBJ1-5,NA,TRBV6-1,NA,CASSDPGRQGQPQHF,TGTGCCAGCAGTGATCCGGGACGTCAAGGGCAGCCCCAGCATTTT
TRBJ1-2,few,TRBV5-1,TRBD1,CASSTGDYGYTF,TGCGCCAGCTCGACAGGGGATTATGGCTACACCTTC
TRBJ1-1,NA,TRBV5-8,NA,CASSSRELMNTEAFF,TGTGCCAGCAGCTCCAGGGAACTAATGAACACTGAAGCTTTCTTT
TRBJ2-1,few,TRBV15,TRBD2,CATSTRSGRAGQFF,TGTGCCACCAGCACCCGTAGCGGGAGGGCCGGGCAGTTCTTC
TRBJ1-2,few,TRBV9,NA,CASSVEADLYGYTF,TGTGCCAGCAGCGTAGAGGCCGACCTCTATGGCTACACCTTC
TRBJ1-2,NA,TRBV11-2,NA,CASGEGSYGYTF,TGTGCCAGCGGGGAGGGAAGCTATGGCTACACCTTC
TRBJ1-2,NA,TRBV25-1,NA,CASSESRGGLMHGYTF,TGTGCCAGCAGTGAATCCCGCGGGGGGCTGATGCATGGCTACACCTTC
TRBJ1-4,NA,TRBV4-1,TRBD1,CASRQTFRDSLNEKLFF,TGCGCCAGCAGGCAAACATTCCGGGACAGCCTTAATGAAAAACTGTTTTTT
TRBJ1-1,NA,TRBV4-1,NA,CASSQGLGPVAEAFF,TGCGCCAGCAGCCAAGGACTAGGGCCCGTCGCTGAAGCTTTCTTT
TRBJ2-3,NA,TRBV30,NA,CAWNRRGTDTQYF,TGTGCCTGGAATCGCAGGGGAACAGATACGCAGTATTTT
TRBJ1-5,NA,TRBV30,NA,CAWSMGQRFQPQHF,TGTGCCTGGAGTATGGGCCAGAGGTTTCAGCCCCAGCATTTT
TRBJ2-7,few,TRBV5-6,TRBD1,CASSLKGALEQYF,TGTGCCAGCAGCTTGAAGGGGGCCCTCGAGCAGTACTTC
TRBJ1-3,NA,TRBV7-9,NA,CASSNSGNTIYF,TGTGCCAGCAGTAACTCTGGAAACACCATATATTTT
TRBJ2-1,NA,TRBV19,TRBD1,CASRDSHNEQFF,TGTGCCAGCCGGGACAGCCATAATGAGCAGTTCTTC
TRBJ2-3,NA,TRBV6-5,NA,CASTGYDTQYF,TGTGCCAGCACAGGGTACGATACGCAGTATTTT
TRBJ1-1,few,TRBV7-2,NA,CASSTLGVNTEAFF,TGTGCCAGCAGCACCCTAGGGGTGAACACTGAAGCTTTCTTT
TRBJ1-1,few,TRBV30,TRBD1,CAWNVWGTGNTEAFF,TGTGCCTGGAATGTCTGGGGGACAGGGAACACTGAAGCTTTCTTT
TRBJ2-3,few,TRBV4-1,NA,CASSQARGLTDTQYF,TGCGCCAGCAGCCAAGCCCGGGGCCTCACAGATACGCAGTATTTT
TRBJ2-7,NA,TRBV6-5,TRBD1,CASSQGQGREQYF,TGTGCCAGCAGTCAGGGACAGGGGAGGGAGCAGTACTTC
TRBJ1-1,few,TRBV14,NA,CASSSQGNTEAFF,TGTGCCAGCAGCTCACAGGGAAACACTGAAGCTTTCTTT
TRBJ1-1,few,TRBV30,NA,CAWKANLNTEAFF,TGTGCCTGGAAAGCGAATCTGAACACTGAAGCTTTCTTT
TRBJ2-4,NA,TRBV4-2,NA,CASSQEGAAKNIQYF,TGTGCCAGCAGCCAAGAGGGAGCGGCCAAAAACATTCAGTACTTC
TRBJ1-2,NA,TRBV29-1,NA,CSVRYRGGYTF,TGCAGCGTTCGGTATCGCGGTGGCTACACCTTC
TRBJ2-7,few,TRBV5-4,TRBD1,CASSLAGTASYEQYF,TGTGCCAGCAGCTTGGCCGGGACAGCCTCCTACGAGCAGTACTTC
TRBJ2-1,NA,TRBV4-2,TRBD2,CASSQDGREGPFF,TGTGCCAGCAGCCAAGATGGGCGGGAGGGCCCATTCTTC
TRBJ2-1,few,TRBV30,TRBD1,CAWSVRAGGRFPLDEQFF,TGTGCCTGGAGTGTTAGGGCAGGGGGCCGCTTCCCACTAGATGAGCAGTTCTTC
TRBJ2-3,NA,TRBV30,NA,CAWSLGIDPDTQYF,TGTGCCTGGAGTTTGGGCATTGACCCTGATACGCAGTATTTT
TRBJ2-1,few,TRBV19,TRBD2,CASSIGGGSNEQFF,TGTGCCAGTAGTATTGGAGGCGGGAGCAATGAGCAGTTCTTC
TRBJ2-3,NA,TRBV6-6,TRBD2,CASSVAGGFTDTQYF,TGTGCCAGCAGCGTAGCGGGGGGTTTCACAGATACGCAGTATTTT
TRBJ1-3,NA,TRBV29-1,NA,CSVATGTSGNTIYF,TGCAGCGTTGCGACAGGTACCTCTGGAAACACCATATATTTT
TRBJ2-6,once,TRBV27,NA,CASSFSISGANVLTF,TGTGCCAGCAGTTTTTCTATCTCTGGGGCCAACGTCCTGACTTTC
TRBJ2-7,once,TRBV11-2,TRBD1,CASHPYGQETYEQYF,TGTGCCAGCCACCCCTATGGACAGGAGACCTACGAGCAGTACTTC
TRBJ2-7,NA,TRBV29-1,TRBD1,CSVGQGAGEQYF,TGCAGCGTTGGGCAGGGGGCGGGCGAGCAGTACTTC
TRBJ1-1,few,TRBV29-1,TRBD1,CSVPGQGAPEAFF,TGCAGCGTACCGGGACAGGGGGCTCCTGAAGCTTTCTTT
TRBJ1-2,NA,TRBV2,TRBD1,CASSEEGQKNYGYTF,TGTGCCAGCAGTGAAGAGGGACAGAAGAACTATGGCTACACCTTC